This T cell receptor beta chain is drawn from a study of cytomegalovirus exposure and HLA in healthy donors. General study points: Analysis performed later showed TCR beta chains linked to HLA being more clonally expanded than equally common others.

J gave up 5 bases and V 5 bases, and 5 bases lay outside the gene matches. The CDR3 extends over 13 amino acids. Germline V gene data show CDR1 as SGHRS and CDR2 as YFSETQ. A note on this clone: What it binds is unknown.

The PCR used 60 Vbeta and 13 Jbeta primers. The method was immunoSEQ multiplex PCR; TCRdb's version includes in-frame clones alone and lacks a portion of them. The sample includes roughly 190,000 clones, around 79% of them seen just once. The sequencing input was PBMCs. This sequence was found in a girl under 18 in good health and CMV-seropositive. This rearrangement joins TRBV5-1 to TRBJ2-7, with 9 bases identical to TRBD1. The CDR3 reads CASRYRGRDEQYF. CDR3 coding DNA: TGCGCCAGCAGGTACAGGGGGCGAGACGAGCAGTACTTC.